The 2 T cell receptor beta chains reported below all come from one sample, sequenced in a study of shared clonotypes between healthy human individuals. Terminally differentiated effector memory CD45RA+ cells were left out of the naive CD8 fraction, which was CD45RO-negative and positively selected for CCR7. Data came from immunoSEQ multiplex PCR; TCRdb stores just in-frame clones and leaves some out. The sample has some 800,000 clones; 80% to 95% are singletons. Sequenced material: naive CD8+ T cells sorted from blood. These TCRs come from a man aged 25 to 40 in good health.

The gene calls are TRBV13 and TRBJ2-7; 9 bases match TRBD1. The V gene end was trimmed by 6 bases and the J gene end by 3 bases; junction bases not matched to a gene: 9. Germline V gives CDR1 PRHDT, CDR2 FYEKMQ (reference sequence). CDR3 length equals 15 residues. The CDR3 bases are TGTGCCAGCAGACCTACCGGGACAGGGTTCTACGAGCAGTACTTC. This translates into CASRPTGTGFYEQYF. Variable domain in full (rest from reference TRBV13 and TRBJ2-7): AAGVIQSPRHLIKEKRETATLKCYPIPRHDTVYWYQQGPGQDPQFLISFYEKMQSDKGSIPDRFSAQQFSDYHSELNMSSLELGDSALYFCASRPTGTGFYEQYFGPGTRLTVT.

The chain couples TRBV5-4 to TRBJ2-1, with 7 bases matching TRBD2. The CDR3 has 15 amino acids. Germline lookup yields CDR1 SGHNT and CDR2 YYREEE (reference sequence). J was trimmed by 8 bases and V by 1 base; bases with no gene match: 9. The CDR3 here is CASSLREGLVDEQFF. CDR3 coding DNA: TGTGCCAGCAGCTTGAGGGAGGGGTTAGTGGATGAGCAGTTCTTC.